The 28 T cell receptor beta chains in this list originate from one sample, sequenced in a study of identical twins (dated by TCRdb to the mid-2010s). Receptor libraries were prepared by 5' RACE. The data were produced on an Illumina HiSeq 2000. The public reads were run again by TCRdb, first through fastp at Q25 and then through MiXCR, and only productive beta chains were kept. Rows are unified per CDR3 protein, each entry keeping the most common DNA and genes. The sample yields about 810,000 distinct CDR3 sequences; roughly an eighth were counted once. The ten largest clones take up around 1.5% of the sample. These data also featured in a second study, about yellow fever vaccine responses in identical twins.

The sample consisted of PBMCs. These receptor sequences come from a woman between 18 and 30 years old in good health.

This chain connects TRBV28 to TRBJ2-1; D possibly uses TRBD1 or TRBD2 (5 bases each). The CDR3 runs to 16 residues. Looked up from germline, CDR1 is MDHEN and CDR2 is SYDVKM. Between the trimmed V and J ends, which lost 5 bases and 2 bases, there was a span of 16 bases. The CDR3 loop is CASSLPPEGPYNEQFF. The CDR3 DNA sequence: TGTGCCAGCAGTCTCCCCCCAGAGGGACCCTACAATGAGCAGTTCTTC.

This clonotype was observed a handful of times. The genes are TRBV12-3 or TRBV12-4 and TRBJ2-4; D may correspond to TRBD1 or TRBD2 (5 bases each). The CDR3 consists of 15 residues. Trimming took off 5 bases at V and 0 bases at J, with 11 bases between the two ends. In DNA form, the CDR3 reads TGTGCCAGCAGTCCTCCCGGGACAGCCAAAAACATTCAGTACTTC. Translation: CASSPPGTAKNIQYF.

The J gene is TRBJ1-3, the V gene TRBV9; TRBD1 is a possible D gene (6 bases). V lost 2 bases and J lost 8, with 11 bases in between. Germline V gives CDR1 SGDLS, CDR2 YYNGEE. The CDR3 length is 13 residues. The CDR3 region has the DNA TGTGCCAGCAGCGTTGACAGGTTTGACACCATATATTTT. This encodes CASSVDRFDTIYF.

This clonotype was detected only a few times. The rearrangement uses TRBV7-3 and TRBJ2-2; tentative D call: TRBD2 (6 bases). The CDR3 has 16 residues. The germline V and J ends were trimmed by 0 bases and 0 bases, with 8 bases remaining between them. The germline V gene encodes CDR1 SGHTA and CDR2 FQGTGA. CDR3 DNA sequence: TGTGCCAGCAGCTTAACTAGCGGTACGAACACCGGGGAGCTGTTTTTT. The encoded protein is CASSLTSGTNTGELFF.

The rearrangement joins TRBV12-3 or TRBV12-4 to TRBJ2-2, with TRBD2 matching 16 bases. V lost 4 bases and J lost 5; bases outside the gene matches: 7. CDR3 size: 18 residues. CDR3 sequence reads: CASSSAGTSGRATGELFF. In DNA, the CDR3 is TGTGCCAGCAGTTCCGCCGGGACTAGCGGGAGGGCGACCGGGGAGCTGTTTTTT.

In the case of this clonotype: A read error may produce the germline difference seen at one junction end. The rearrangement links TRBV7-9 to TRBJ2-7, with a tentative D call TRBD1 (5 bases). The CDR3 totals 11 residues. Germline values: CDR1 SEHNR, CDR2 FQNEAQ (reference sequence). This chain's CDR3 is CASSQGRGRSF. DNA of the CDR3: TGTGCCAGCAGCCAGGGAAGGGGCCGCTCTTTC.

There are many counts of this clonotype. This sequence joins TRBV5-1 and TRBJ1-1; maybe TRBD1 (6 bases). Deletions cut 1 base from V and 4 bases from J, with 14 bases between. This CDR3 spans 15 amino acids. Germline V gives CDR1 SGHRS, CDR2 YFSETQ. Written as DNA, the CDR3 is TGCGCCAGCAGCTTGTCCGGGGGCATTGGCACTGAAGCTTTCTTT. Translation: CASSLSGGIGTEAFF.

The chain is built from TRBV12-3 or TRBV12-4 and TRBJ1-1, with D uncertain. The CDR3 contains 15 residues. Trimming cost V 6 bases and J 2 bases, with 16 bases left between them. CDR3 protein: CASRLGRRQNTEAFF. Written as DNA, the CDR3 is TGTGCCAGCAGGCTCGGACGGAGGCAAAACACTGAAGCTTTCTTT.

This clonotype was picked up a small number of times. This chain joins TRBV12-3 or TRBV12-4 and TRBJ2-1, with D possibly TRBD1 on 6 matching bases. This CDR3 has 13 amino acids. The V gene lost 3 bases and the J gene lost 10 bases, with 13 bases spanning the gap. The chain's CDR3 is CASSLTGAREQFF. As DNA, the CDR3 is TGTGCCAGCAGTTTGACAGGAGCGCGGGAGCAGTTCTTC.

The chain employs TRBV19 and TRBJ2-1, with 8 nucleotides matching TRBD1. CDR3 length equals 16 residues. Looked up from germline, CDR1 is LNHDA and CDR2 is SQIVND (reference sequence). V lost 4 bases to trimming and J lost 6 bases; unmatched junction nucleotides: 11. The CDR3, as DNA: TGTGCCAGTAGTAAGCTTGGACAGGGTAAATTCAATGAGCAGTTCTTC. Translating gives CASSKLGQGKFNEQFF.

The V call is TRBV12-3 or TRBV12-4, the J call TRBJ2-1; TRBD2 matches 7 bases. CDR3 length: 18 residues. J gave up 3 bases and V 0 bases, and 11 bases lay outside the gene matches. The CDR3 sequence: CASSLALGSGPLYNEQFF. CDR3 nucleotides: TGTGCCAGCAGTTTAGCGCTGGGTAGCGGGCCGCTCTACAATGAGCAGTTCTTC.

This clonotype was picked up many times. Here the CDR3 reads CASIFDRVQETQYF. Here the CDR3 DNA reads TGTGCCAGCATATTCGACAGGGTCCAAGAGACCCAGTACTTC. The chain combines TRBV2 with TRBJ2-5, with 7 positions matching TRBD1. V lost 7 bases to trimming and J lost 1 base; unmatched junction nucleotides: 6. Looked up from germline, CDR1 is SNHLY and CDR2 is FYNNEI. This CDR3 region has 14 residues.

This clonotype has a handful of counts. The rearrangement joins TRBV20-1 to TRBJ2-3, with D tentatively TRBD2 (6 bases). This CDR3 has 13 amino acids. Trimming shortened V by 1 base and J by 1 base, and 6 bases separated the two germline ends. Germline V lookup: CDR1 DFQATT, CDR2 SNEGSKA (reference sequence). The CDR3 nucleotides are TGCAGTGCTAGAGCGGGGGGCACAGATACGCAGTATTTT. Protein sequence: CSARAGGTDTQYF.

This clonotype was picked up many times. The chain recombines TRBV7-9 with TRBJ2-1; D possibly corresponds to TRBD2 (6 bases). The germline V gene encodes CDR1 SEHNR and CDR2 FQNEAQ (reference sequence). V was cut by 1 base and J by 5 bases, with 6 bases left in between. The CDR3 contains 13 residues. DNA of the CDR3: TGTGCCAGCAGCTTAGAGCGGGACAATGAGCAGTTCTTC. It is translated as CASSLERDNEQFF.

The J gene is TRBJ2-3, the V gene TRBV10-3, with D possibly being TRBD2 (6 bases). V lost 7 bases to trimming and J lost 6 bases, with 14 bases between them. The CDR3 has 13 amino acids. CDR1 is ENHRY and CDR2 is SYGVKD in the germline V gene. CDR3 protein: CAINGSPADTQYF. The DNA for the CDR3 is TGTGCCATCAACGGGAGCCCAGCGGATACGCAGTATTTT.

This clonotype was seen a handful of times. The rearrangement joins TRBV20-1 to TRBJ2-1, with 13 bases matching TRBD2. The length of the CDR3 is 15 residues. Germline-derived CDR1 and CDR2 are DFQATT and SNEGSKA (reference sequence). Trimming removed 0 bases from V and 9 bases from J; junction bases left unmatched: 5. CDR3 nucleotides: TGCAGTGCTAGAGAACCCGGACTAGCGGGGGCTGAGCAGTTCTTC. Its protein is CSAREPGLAGAEQFF.

This clonotype was counted a few times. The chain carries TRBV7-6 and TRBJ2-7; no reliable D call. In germline, CDR1 is SGHVS, CDR2 FNYEAQ. Trimming stripped 0 bases from V and 4 bases from J, with 7 bases between. This CDR3 is 13 amino acids long. The CDR3 protein is CASSLAANYEQYF. DNA of the CDR3: TGTGCCAGCAGCTTAGCAGCGAATTACGAGCAGTACTTC.

This clonotype was seen more than once but under ten times. The chain combines TRBV28 with TRBJ1-5, with a weak D call TRBD1 (5 bases). The CDR3 runs 16 residues. The V end was cut by 4 bases, the J end by 3 bases, with 16 bases between. In germline, CDR1 is MDHEN, CDR2 SYDVKM. In DNA form, the CDR3 reads TGTGCCAGCAGTTGGGGGGGGTTGATGCTCAATCAGCCCCAGCATTTT. This sequence encodes CASSWGGLMLNQPQHF.

This clonotype was seen many times. CDR3 sequence: CASSLWSGQGFYEQYF. CDR3 sequence (DNA): TGCGCCAGCAGCTTGTGGTCGGGACAGGGATTTTACGAGCAGTACTTC. The V and J genes are TRBV5-1 and TRBJ2-7, with 9 bases that match TRBD1. Germline loops: CDR1 SGHRS, CDR2 YFSETQ. The V and J ends lost 1 base and 4 bases, in that order; junction bases with no gene match: 9. This CDR3 is built from 16 residues.

This clonotype showed up just a few times. The CDR3 coding sequence is TGTGCCAGCAGCTCGGGACCGCCTTACGGCACCTTC. Encoded protein: CASSSGPPYGTF. The chain is built from TRBV7-9 and TRBJ1-2, with D perhaps TRBD1 (5 bases). Germline CDR1 SEHNR, CDR2 FQNEAQ (reference sequence). The CDR3 contains 12 residues. With 4 bases removed from V and 13 bases from J, the gap between germline ends came to 16 bases.

This clonotype was counted only a few times. The CDR3 here is CSARDPRAMNTEAFF. CDR3 DNA sequence: TGCAGTGCTAGAGATCCGAGGGCGATGAACACTGAAGCTTTCTTT. The chain carries TRBV20-1 and TRBJ1-1; D gene unclear. Trimming removed 0 bases from V and 0 bases from J, with 11 bases in between. The CDR3 is made up of 15 amino acids. CDR1 is DFQATT and CDR2 is SNEGSKA in the germline V gene (reference sequence).

This clonotype was detected a few times. This sequence joins TRBV6-5 and TRBJ1-2; a weak D match, TRBD1 (5 bases). The germline gives CDR1 MNHEY, CDR2 SVGAGI. V lost 4 bases and J lost 4, with 10 bases in between. This CDR3 region has 13 residues. The CDR3 DNA reads TGTGCCAGCAGTTTCGGGGGATTCTATGGCTACACCTTC. Translating it yields CASSFGGFYGYTF.

The chain is built from TRBV12-3 or TRBV12-4 and TRBJ1-4, with 8 positions matching TRBD1. The CDR3 has 17 amino acids. V was clipped by 5 bases and J by 2 bases; unmatched bases: 10. DNA for the CDR3: TGTGCCAGCAGTGTTGACAGGGGCCCCTCGACTAATGAAAAACTGTTTTTT. Encoded protein: CASSVDRGPSTNEKLFF.

This clonotype has just a few counts. V and J are TRBV15 and TRBJ2-3; a weak D match, TRBD2 (5 bases). Deletions cut 3 bases from V and 3 bases from J, with 13 bases between. This CDR3 is 15 amino acids long. The germline V gene has CDR1 LNHNV and CDR2 YYDKDF (reference sequence). CDR3 sequence: CATSSGESITDTQYF. The CDR3 DNA reads as TGTGCCACCAGCAGCGGGGAATCGATAACAGATACGCAGTATTTT. Full variable domain (rest looked up from reference TRBV15 and TRBJ2-3): DAMVIQNPRYQVTQFGKPVTLSCSQTLNHNVMYWYQQKSSQAPKLLFHYYDKDFNNEADTPDNFQSRRPNTSFCFLDIRSPGLGDTAMYLCATSSGESITDTQYFGPGTRLTVL.

This clonotype appeared a few times. This chain uses TRBV20-1 with TRBJ2-5; D is uncertain. The V gene's germline CDR1 is DFQATT and CDR2 SNEGSKA (reference sequence). Deletions cut 3 bases from V and 0 bases from J, with 8 bases between. The CDR3 extends over 13 amino acids. CDR3 sequence reads: CSASRLYQETQYF. CDR3 sequence (DNA): TGCAGTGCTAGCCGACTGTACCAAGAGACCCAGTACTTC.

The chain recombines TRBV6-1 with TRBJ1-1; TRBD1 is a possible D gene (5 bases). The CDR3 runs to 16 residues. V lost 4 bases, J lost 0 bases, and 15 bases lay in between. The germline V gene encodes CDR1 MNHNS and CDR2 SASEGT. The CDR3 is CASSVSSGGMNTEAFF. CDR3 nucleotides: TGTGCCAGCAGTGTCTCCTCTGGGGGAATGAACACTGAAGCTTTCTTT.

V gene TRBV6-5 combines with J gene TRBJ2-5; 9 bases agree with TRBD2. Germline V gene lookup returns CDR1 MNHEY and CDR2 SVGAGI. Trimming at V came to 9 bases and at J to 1 base, leaving 9 bases not matched to a gene. This CDR3 comprises 15 residues. DNA of the CDR3: TGTGCCAGTTCACTAAAGACTAGCGGCCAAGAGACCCAGTACTTC. This codes for CASSLKTSGQETQYF.

This clonotype has only a few counts. V gene TRBV20-1 combines with J gene TRBJ1-2; D remains ambiguous. In germline, CDR1 is DFQATT, CDR2 SNEGSKA (reference sequence). Trimming stripped 3 bases from V and 8 bases from J, with 16 bases between. The CDR3 has 13 residues. CDR3 loop: CSASSVVTVGYTF. The CDR3 coding sequence is TGCAGTGCTAGTTCCGTAGTCACAGTCGGCTACACCTTC.